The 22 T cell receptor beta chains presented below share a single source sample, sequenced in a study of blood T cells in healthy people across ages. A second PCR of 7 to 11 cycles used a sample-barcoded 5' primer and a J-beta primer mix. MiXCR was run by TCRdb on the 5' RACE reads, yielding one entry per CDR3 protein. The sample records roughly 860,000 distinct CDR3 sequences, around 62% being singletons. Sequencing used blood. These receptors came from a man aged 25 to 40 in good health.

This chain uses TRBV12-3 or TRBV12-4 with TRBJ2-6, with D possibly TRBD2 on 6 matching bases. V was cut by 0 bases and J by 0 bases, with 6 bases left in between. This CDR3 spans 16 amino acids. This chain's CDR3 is CASSLARGSGANVLTF. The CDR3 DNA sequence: TGTGCCAGCAGTTTAGCGCGGGGCTCTGGGGCCAACGTCCTGACTTTC.

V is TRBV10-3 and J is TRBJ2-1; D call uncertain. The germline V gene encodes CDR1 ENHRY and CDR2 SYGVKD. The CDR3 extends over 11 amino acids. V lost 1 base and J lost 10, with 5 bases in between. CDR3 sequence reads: CAISELGEQFF. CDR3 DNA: TGTGCCATCAGTGAGTTGGGGGAGCAGTTCTTC.

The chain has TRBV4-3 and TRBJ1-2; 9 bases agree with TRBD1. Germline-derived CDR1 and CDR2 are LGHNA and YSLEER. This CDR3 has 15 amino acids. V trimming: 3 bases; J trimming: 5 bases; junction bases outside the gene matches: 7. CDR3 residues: CASSQQQGAEYGYTF. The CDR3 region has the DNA TGCGCCAGCAGCCAGCAACAGGGGGCTGAATATGGCTACACCTTC.

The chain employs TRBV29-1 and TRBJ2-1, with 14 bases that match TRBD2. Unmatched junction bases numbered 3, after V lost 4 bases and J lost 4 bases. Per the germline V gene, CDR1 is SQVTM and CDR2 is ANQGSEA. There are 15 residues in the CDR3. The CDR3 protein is CSVAGTSGGYNEQFF. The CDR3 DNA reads TGCAGCGTTGCCGGGACTAGCGGGGGATACAATGAGCAGTTCTTC.

CDR3 amino acids: CASSYTRGTPMSEQYF. CDR3 in DNA: TGTGCCAGCAGTTACACCAGGGGGACCCCAATGAGCGAGCAGTACTTC. The genes are TRBV6-2 or TRBV6-3 and TRBJ2-7; the match to TRBD1 covers 7 bases. This CDR3 region has 16 residues. Unmatched junction bases numbered 13, after V lost 2 bases and J lost 6 bases. Germline assignment: CDR1 MNHEY and CDR2 SVGEGT.

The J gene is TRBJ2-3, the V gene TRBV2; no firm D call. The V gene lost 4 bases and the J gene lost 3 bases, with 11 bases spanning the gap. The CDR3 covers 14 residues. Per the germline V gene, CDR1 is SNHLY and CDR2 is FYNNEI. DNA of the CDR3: TGTGCCAGCAGTGCCATCCAGGCTACAGATACGCAGTATTTT. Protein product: CASSAIQATDTQYF.

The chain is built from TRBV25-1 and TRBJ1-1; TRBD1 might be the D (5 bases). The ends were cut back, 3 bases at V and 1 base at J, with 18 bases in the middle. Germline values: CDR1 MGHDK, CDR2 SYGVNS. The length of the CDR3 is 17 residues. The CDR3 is CASSEGPAGRGNTEAFF. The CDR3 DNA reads TGTGCCAGCAGTGAGGGGCCAGCAGGGAGGGGGAACACTGAAGCTTTCTTT.

CDR3 in amino acids: CASSSRGGLAKNIQYF. CDR3 bases: TGTGCCAGCAGCTCCCGCGGTGGGTTAGCCAAAAACATTCAGTACTTC. This chain uses TRBV7-7 with TRBJ2-4; D remains unclear. This CDR3 is 16 amino acids long. V lost 4 bases to trimming and J lost 0 bases, with 13 bases between them. Germline CDR1 SSHAT, CDR2 FNYEAQ (reference sequence).

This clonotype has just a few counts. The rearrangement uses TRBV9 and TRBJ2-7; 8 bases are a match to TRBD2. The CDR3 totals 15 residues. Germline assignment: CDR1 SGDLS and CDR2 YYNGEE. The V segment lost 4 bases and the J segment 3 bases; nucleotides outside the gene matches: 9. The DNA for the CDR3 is TGTGCCAGCAGCCCAACGGGGGGGGTAATCTACGAGCAGTACTTC. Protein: CASSPTGGVIYEQYF.

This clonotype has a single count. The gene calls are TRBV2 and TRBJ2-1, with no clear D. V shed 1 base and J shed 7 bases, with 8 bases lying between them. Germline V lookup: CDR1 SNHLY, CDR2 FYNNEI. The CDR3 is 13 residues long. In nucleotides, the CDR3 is TGTGCCAGCAGTGAAGGGGAAAGTAATGAGCAGTTCTTC. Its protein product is CASSEGESNEQFF.

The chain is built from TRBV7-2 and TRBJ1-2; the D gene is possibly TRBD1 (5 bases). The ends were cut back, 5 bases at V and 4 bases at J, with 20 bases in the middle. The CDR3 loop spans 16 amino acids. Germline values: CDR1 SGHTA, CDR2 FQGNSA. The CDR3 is CASSPEARRAGYGYTF. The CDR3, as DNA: TGTGCCAGCAGCCCAGAGGCCCGCAGGGCTGGCTATGGCTACACCTTC. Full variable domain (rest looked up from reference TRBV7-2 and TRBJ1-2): GAGVSQSPSNKVTEKGKDVELRCDPISGHTALYWYRQSLGQGLEFLIYFQGNSAPDKSGLPSDRFSAERTGGSVSTLTIQRTQQEDSAVYLCASSPEARRAGYGYTFGSGTRLTVV.

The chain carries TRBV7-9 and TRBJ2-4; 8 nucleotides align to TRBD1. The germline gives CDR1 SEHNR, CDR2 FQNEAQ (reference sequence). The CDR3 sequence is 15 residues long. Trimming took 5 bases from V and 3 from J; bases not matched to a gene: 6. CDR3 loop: CASSQGARGKNIQYF. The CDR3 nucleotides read TGTGCCAGCAGCCAGGGGGCGAGGGGCAAAAACATTCAGTACTTC.

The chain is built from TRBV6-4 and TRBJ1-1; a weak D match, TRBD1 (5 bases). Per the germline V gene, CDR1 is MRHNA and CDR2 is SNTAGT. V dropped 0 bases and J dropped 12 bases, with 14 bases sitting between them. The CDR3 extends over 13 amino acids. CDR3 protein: CASSDSAQGASFF. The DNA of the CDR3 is TGTGCCAGCAGTGACTCGGCTCAGGGAGCATCTTTCTTT.

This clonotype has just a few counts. CDR3 coding DNA: TGTGCCATCAGTGAGTCGACGATTTCCAAAAACATTCAGTACTTC. It specifies CAISESTISKNIQYF. The chain links TRBV10-3 to TRBJ2-4; no firm D call. The CDR3 extends over 15 amino acids. The germline V and J ends were trimmed by 0 bases and 2 bases, with 8 bases remaining between them. Germline V CDR1 and CDR2: ENHRY, SYGVKD.

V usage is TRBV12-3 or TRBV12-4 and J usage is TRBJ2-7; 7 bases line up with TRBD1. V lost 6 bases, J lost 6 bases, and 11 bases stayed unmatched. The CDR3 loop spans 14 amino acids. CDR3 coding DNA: TGTGCCAGCAGACCCTCCGGGACAGTCTCCGAGCAGTACTTC. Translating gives CASRPSGTVSEQYF.

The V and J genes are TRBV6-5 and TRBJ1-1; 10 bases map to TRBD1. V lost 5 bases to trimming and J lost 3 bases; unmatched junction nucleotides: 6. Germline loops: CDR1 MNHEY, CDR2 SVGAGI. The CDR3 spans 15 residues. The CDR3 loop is CASSLIGTGDTEAFF. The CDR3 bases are TGTGCCAGCAGTCTCATCGGGACAGGGGACACTGAAGCTTTCTTT.

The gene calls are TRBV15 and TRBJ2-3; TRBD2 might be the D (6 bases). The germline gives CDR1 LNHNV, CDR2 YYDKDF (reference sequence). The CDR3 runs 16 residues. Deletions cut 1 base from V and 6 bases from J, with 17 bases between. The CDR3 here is CATSRGTGAGSDTQYF. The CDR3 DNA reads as TGTGCCACCAGCAGAGGAACTGGTGCGGGGTCTGATACGCAGTATTTT. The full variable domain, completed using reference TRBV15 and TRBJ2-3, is DAMVIQNPRYQVTQFGKPVTLSCSQTLNHNVMYWYQQKSSQAPKLLFHYYDKDFNNEADTPDNFQSRRPNTSFCFLDIRSPGLGDTAMYLCATSRGTGAGSDTQYFGPGTRLTVL.

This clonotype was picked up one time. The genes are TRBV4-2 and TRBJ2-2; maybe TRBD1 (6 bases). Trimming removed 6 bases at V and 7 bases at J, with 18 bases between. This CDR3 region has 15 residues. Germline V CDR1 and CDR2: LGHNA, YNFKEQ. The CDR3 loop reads CASRTQGLSGGELFF. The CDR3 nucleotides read TGTGCCAGCAGAACCCAGGGGCTCTCCGGCGGGGAGCTGTTTTTT.

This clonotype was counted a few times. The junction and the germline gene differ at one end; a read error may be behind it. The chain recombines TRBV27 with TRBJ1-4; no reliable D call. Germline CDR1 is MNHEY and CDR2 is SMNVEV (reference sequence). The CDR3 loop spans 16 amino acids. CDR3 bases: TGCGCCAGCAGCTTGAGCCTGGGAGCAACTAATGAAAAACTGTTTTTT. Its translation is CASSLSLGATNEKLFF.

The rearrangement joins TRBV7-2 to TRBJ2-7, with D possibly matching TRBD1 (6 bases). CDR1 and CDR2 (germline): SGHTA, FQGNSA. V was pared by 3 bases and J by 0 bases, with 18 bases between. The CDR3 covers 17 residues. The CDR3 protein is CASSFQGGGVSSYEQYF. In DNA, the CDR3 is TGTGCCAGCAGCTTTCAAGGTGGGGGCGTCAGCTCCTACGAGCAGTACTTC.

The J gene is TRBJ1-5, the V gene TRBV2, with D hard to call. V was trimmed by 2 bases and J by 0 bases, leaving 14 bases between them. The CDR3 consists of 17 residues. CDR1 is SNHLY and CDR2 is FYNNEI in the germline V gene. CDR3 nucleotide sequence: TGTGCCAGCAGTGAATTGACGATGGGGTATAGCAATCAGCCCCAGCATTTT. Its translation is CASSELTMGYSNQPQHF.

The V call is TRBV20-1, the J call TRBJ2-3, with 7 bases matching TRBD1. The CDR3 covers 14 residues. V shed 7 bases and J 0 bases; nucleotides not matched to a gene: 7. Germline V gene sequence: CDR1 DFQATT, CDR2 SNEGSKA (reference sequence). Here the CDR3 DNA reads TGCAGTGTCCCGCCAGGGGGTAGCACAGATACGCAGTATTTT. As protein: CSVPPGGSTDTQYF.